The T cell receptor (beta chain) described here comes from a study of regulatory T cells in long-lasting Graves disease. Broader study findings: Relative to new patients (roughly 970), persistent patients exhibited greater sharing of public clonotypes (2,741).

Sample time point: newly diagnosed GD, antithyroid drugs for less than 3 months. Generation of the TCR library employed RNA extracted from PBMCs. This clonotype was found many times. Antigen unknown. The CDR3 extends over 14 amino acids. Germline CDR1 and CDR2: WNHNN and SYGVQD (reference sequence). Trimming took 4 bases from V and 4 from J, leaving 13 bases between them. iRepertoire HTBI primers and Arm-PCR of CDR3 regions built TCR beta libraries. TCRdb called the multiplex PCR reads again in MiXCR, with one record for every CDR3 protein. Altogether over 350,000 distinct CDR3 sequences are present, 12% to 15% being singletons, with the ten largest covering approximately 17%. This sample also belongs to another study, concerning T cells in Graves' hyperthyroidism and ophthalmopathy.

The rearrangement links TRBV10-1 to TRBJ2-5; D is perhaps TRBD1 or TRBD2 (6 bases each). The source is a woman aged 45-65 years with Graves disease. Sequencing used peripheral blood mononuclear cells (PBMCs), obtained at new diagnosis, from a patient treated with antithyroid drugs. The CDR3 sequence is CASSGGGAGETQYF. The CDR3 DNA follows: TGCGCCAGCAGTGGAGGGGGAGCGGGAGAGACCCAGTACTTC.